The clone carrying this T cell receptor beta chain was detected many times. CDR1 and CDR2 from the germline V gene are ENHRY and SYGVKD. The CDR3 is made up of 17 amino acids. The V gene lost 2 bases and the J gene lost 8 bases, with 22 bases spanning the gap. The data derive from a study of naive and memory T cell subsets. The beta constant-region primer was an equimolar mix of two oligonucleotides covering TRBC1 and TRBC2. The ligated cDNA underwent four PCR rounds using SP2 and nested alpha and beta constant-region primers. MiXCR, applied by TCRdb to the UMI-ligation and nested PCR reads, yields one record per CDR3 protein. This sample carries under 25,000 distinct CDR3 sequences, roughly 9.6% of them seen once, and the ten largest clones take approximately 21%.

V and J are TRBV10-3 and TRBJ2-1; unclear D gene. Sequences were obtained from central memory CD8+ T cells from blood. The clonotype was recovered from a human donor in good health. This CDR3 is CAISETAGTGSGDEQFF. DNA for the CDR3: TGTGCCATCAGTGAGACCGCCGGCACCGGGTCGGGCGATGAGCAGTTCTTC.